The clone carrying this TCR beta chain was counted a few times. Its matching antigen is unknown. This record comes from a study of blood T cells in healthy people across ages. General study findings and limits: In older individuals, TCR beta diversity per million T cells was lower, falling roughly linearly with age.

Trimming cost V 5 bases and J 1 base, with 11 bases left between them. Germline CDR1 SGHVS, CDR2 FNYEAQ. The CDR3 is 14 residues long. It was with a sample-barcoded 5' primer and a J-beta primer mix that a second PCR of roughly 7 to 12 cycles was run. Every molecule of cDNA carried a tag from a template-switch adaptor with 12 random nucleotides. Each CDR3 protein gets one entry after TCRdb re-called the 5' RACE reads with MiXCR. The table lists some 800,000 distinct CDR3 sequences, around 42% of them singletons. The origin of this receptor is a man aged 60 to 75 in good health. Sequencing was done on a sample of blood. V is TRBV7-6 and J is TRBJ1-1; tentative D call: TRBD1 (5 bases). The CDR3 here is CASSATETNTEAFF. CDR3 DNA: TGTGCCAGCAGCGCGACAGAAACGAACACTGAAGCTTTCTTT.